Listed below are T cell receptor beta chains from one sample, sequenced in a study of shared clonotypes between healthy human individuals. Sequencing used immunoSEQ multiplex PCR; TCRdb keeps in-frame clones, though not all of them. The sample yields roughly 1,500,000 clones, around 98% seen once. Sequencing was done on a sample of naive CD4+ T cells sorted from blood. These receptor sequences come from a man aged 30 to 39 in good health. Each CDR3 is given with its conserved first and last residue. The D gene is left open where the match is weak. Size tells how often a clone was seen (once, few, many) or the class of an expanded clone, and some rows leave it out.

CASSVWDKNIQYF	TGCGCCAGCAGTGTCTGGGACAAAAACATTCAGTACTTC	-	TRBJ2-4	TRBV10-2	once
CASSDFSGSSGSEQYF	TGTGCCAGCAGTGATTTTAGCGGGAGCTCCGGGAGCGAGCAGTACTTC	TRBD2	TRBJ2-7	TRBV6-1	-
CAIRMDRNYGYTF	TGTGCCATCAGAATGGACAGAAACTATGGCTACACCTTC	-	TRBJ1-2	TRBV10-3	once
CASSSPMGYGYTF	TGTGCCAGCAGTTCCCCGATGGGGTATGGCTACACCTTC	-	TRBJ1-2	TRBV28	few
CASGLGGSGEPDTQYF	TGTGCTAGTGGTTTGGGGGGATCGGGGGAGCCAGATACGCAGTATTTT	-	TRBJ2-3	TRBV12-5	-
CSVTRQGTEDYGYTF	TGCAGCGTTACAAGACAGGGGACAGAGGACTATGGCTACACCTTC	TRBD1	TRBJ1-2	TRBV29-1	-
CASSPLDGSSYNEQFF	TGTGCCAGCTCACCATTGGACGGGAGCTCCTACAATGAGCAGTTCTTC	-	TRBJ2-1	TRBV18	-
CASSHTGPGANVLTF	TGTGCCAGCAGCCACACAGGGCCCGGGGCCAACGTCCTGACTTTC	-	TRBJ2-6	TRBV13	-
CARGDTRNEKLFF	TGTGCCAGGGGTGACACCCGTAATGAAAAACTGTTTTTT	-	TRBJ1-4	TRBV2	-
CASSDGSGSHTGELFF	TGTGCCAGCAGCGACGGTAGCGGGAGCCACACCGGGGAGCTGTTTTTT	TRBD2	TRBJ2-2	TRBV7-6	-
CASSSRGPSGNTIYF	TGTGCCAGCAGCTCCCGAGGCCCCTCTGGAAACACCATATATTTT	-	TRBJ1-3	TRBV7-9	-
CASSTGGRYTDTQYF	TGTGCCAGCAGTACAGGGGGCCGTTACACAGATACGCAGTATTTT	TRBD1	TRBJ2-3	TRBV11-3	-
CASKGLVSQPQHF	TGTGCCAGCAAAGGGTTGGTGAGTCAGCCCCAGCATTTT	-	TRBJ1-5	TRBV2	-
CASSLFGQGDEKLFF	TGTGCCAGCAGCTTATTCGGTCAGGGGGATGAAAAACTGTTTTTT	TRBD1	TRBJ1-4	TRBV7-9	-
CASSPHPSYNEQFF	TGTGCCAGCAGCCCCCATCCCAGCTACAATGAGCAGTTCTTC	-	TRBJ2-1	TRBV11-3	-
CASTTRGSGSFPPEQYF	TGTGCCAGCACTACCAGGGGCAGCGGGAGTTTCCCACCCGAGCAGTACTTC	TRBD2	TRBJ2-7	TRBV28	-
CASSLNQPQHF	TGTGCCAGCAGCTTAAATCAGCCCCAGCATTTT	-	TRBJ1-5	TRBV6-6	-
CASSFLWGSNEKLFF	TGCGCCAGCAGCTTTCTCTGGGGCTCTAATGAAAAACTGTTTTTT	-	TRBJ1-4	TRBV5-1	-
CASSLLAGPYEQYF	TGTGCCAGCAGCCTATTAGCGGGGCCCTACGAGCAGTACTTC	TRBD2	TRBJ2-7	TRBV7-3	once
CASSGGQIVNQPQHF	TGTGCCAGCAGTGGGGGCCAGATTGTGAATCAGCCCCAGCATTTT	-	TRBJ1-5	TRBV6-1	-
CSAARSGTSYEQYF	TGCAGCGCCGCGAGGAGCGGGACCTCCTACGAGCAGTACTTC	TRBD2	TRBJ2-7	TRBV29-1	-
CASSLGTGGLSYHEQYF	TGTGCCAGCAGCTTAGGGACAGGGGGATTGTCTTACCACGAGCAGTACTTC	TRBD1	TRBJ2-7	TRBV7-6	-
CASSLRTGTNYGYTF	TGTGCCAGCTCACTACGGACTGGGACCAACTATGGCTACACCTTC	-	TRBJ1-2	TRBV18	-
CASSQGLAGATADF	TGCGCCAGCAGCCAAGGACTAGCGGGAGCCACAGCGGACTTC	TRBD2	TRBJ2-7	TRBV4-3	-
CASTVATDTQYF	TGTGCCAGCACGGTGGCCACAGATACGCAGTATTTT	-	TRBJ2-3	TRBV28	-
CATRRDAGGTGEQYF	TGTGCCACCAGGCGGGATGCTGGGGGCACTGGCGAGCAGTACTTC	-	TRBJ2-7	TRBV6-5	-
CASSLQGLYEQYF	TGTGCCAGCAGCTTGCAGGGACTCTACGAGCAGTACTTC	-	TRBJ2-7	TRBV5-4	once
CASSSRFGLPGQSYNEQFF	TGTGCCAGCAGCTCCAGATTTGGGCTTCCGGGACAGAGCTACAATGAGCAGTTCTTC	TRBD1	TRBJ2-1	TRBV13	-
CAWSVGMTNTGELFF	TGTGCCTGGAGTGTCGGAATGACAAACACCGGGGAGCTGTTTTTT	-	TRBJ2-2	TRBV30	-
CASSYSGGADTGELFF	TGTGCCAGCAGTTACTCGGGGGGAGCTGACACCGGGGAGCTGTTTTTT	-	TRBJ2-2	TRBV6-5	-
CASSREASGNQPQHF	TGTGCCAGCAGTAGAGAGGCCTCAGGCAATCAGCCCCAGCATTTT	-	TRBJ1-5	TRBV7-6	-
CAINERGEFGETQYF	TGTGCCATCAACGAGAGAGGGGAGTTCGGAGAGACCCAGTACTTC	-	TRBJ2-5	TRBV6-5	-
CASSGRLAGTYEQYF	TGTGCCAGCAGTGGTAGGCTAGCGGGAACCTACGAGCAGTACTTC	TRBD2	TRBJ2-7	TRBV2	-
CAWTGKGTDTQYF	TGTGCATGGACGGGTAAAGGCACAGATACGCAGTATTTT	-	TRBJ2-3	TRBV28	-
CSAQTVYEQYF	TGCAGTGCTCAGACAGTCTACGAGCAGTACTTC	-	TRBJ2-7	TRBV20-1	-
CASRPQGAKNIQYF	TGTGCCAGCAGACCCCAGGGGGCCAAAAACATTCAGTACTTC	-	TRBJ2-4	TRBV28	-
CASSTGGRGNEQFF	TGTGCCAGCAGTACAGGGGGCAGAGGCAATGAGCAGTTCTTC	TRBD1	TRBJ2-1	TRBV28	-
CASSIPNQPQHF	TGTGCCAGTAGTATTCCTAATCAGCCCCAGCATTTT	-	TRBJ1-5	TRBV19	-
CASSIGPGPPRDTGELFF	TGTGCCAGTAGTATAGGCCCGGGACCTCCGAGGGACACCGGGGAGCTGTTTTTT	-	TRBJ2-2	TRBV19	-
CSAERGPDQPQHF	TGCAGCGCGGAAAGGGGGCCGGATCAGCCCCAGCATTTT	TRBD1	TRBJ1-5	TRBV29-1	once
CASNGQHLVQFF	TGTGCCAGCAATGGACAGCATCTGGTTCAGTTCTTC	-	TRBJ2-1	TRBV11-2	-
CASRLAYEQYF	TGTGCCAGCAGGCTAGCGTACGAGCAGTACTTC	-	TRBJ2-7	TRBV2	-
CASYRGTPDYEQYF	TGTGCCAGCTATCGCGGGACTCCAGACTACGAGCAGTACTTC	-	TRBJ2-7	TRBV28	-
CASSSGGRADYGYTF	TGTGCCAGCAGTTCGGGGGGCAGGGCGGACTATGGCTACACCTTC	-	TRBJ1-2	TRBV28	-
CASSFRLAETQYF	TGTGCCAGTAGTTTCCGGCTAGCTGAGACCCAGTACTTC	-	TRBJ2-5	TRBV19	-
CASCPGTLSGANVLTF	TGTGCCAGCTGCCCCGGGACACTCTCTGGGGCCAACGTCCTGACTTTC	-	TRBJ2-6	TRBV7-6	-
CASSPPTNYGYTF	TGTGCCAGCTCACCACCGACTAACTATGGCTACACCTTC	-	TRBJ1-2	TRBV18	-
CASSGVTGGNTEAFF	TGCGCCAGCAGCGGAGTGACAGGGGGCAACACTGAAGCTTTCTTT	TRBD1	TRBJ1-1	TRBV10-2	-
CASSPRLAGGSYNEQFF	TGTGCCAGCTCACCGCGACTAGCGGGAGGGTCCTACAATGAGCAGTTCTTC	TRBD2	TRBJ2-1	TRBV18	-
CASSAGTGDIGGYGYTF	TGTGCCAGCTCTGCCGGGACAGGGGACATCGGAGGCTATGGCTACACCTTC	TRBD1	TRBJ1-2	TRBV19	-
CASSPGQRANYGYTF	TGTGCCAGCAGCCCTGGACAGAGAGCTAACTATGGCTACACCTTC	-	TRBJ1-2	TRBV6-6	-
CAWSVNRQPRAYSGANVLTF	TGTGCCTGGAGTGTAAATCGACAGCCCCGGGCCTACTCTGGGGCCAACGTCCTGACTTTC	-	TRBJ2-6	TRBV30	-
CASSLPGTGQVYGYTF	TGTGCCAGCAGCTTACCCGGGACAGGGCAAGTCTATGGCTACACCTTC	TRBD1	TRBJ1-2	TRBV5-6	-